The count of the clone carrying this T cell receptor beta chain is one. This sample is drawn from a study of shared clonotypes between healthy human individuals. Here immunoSEQ multiplex PCR was the method, and the copy in TCRdb shows in-frame clones only, minus some. The data contain some 2 million clones, just under 95% of them singletons. In germline, CDR1 is SGHVS, CDR2 FQNEAQ. This CDR3 spans 17 amino acids. The V segment lost 5 bases and the J segment 4 bases; nucleotides outside the gene matches: 6. Naive CD8 cells lacked CD45RO and underwent positive selection for CCR7, leaving out terminally differentiated effector memory CD45RA+ cells.

Material: naive CD8+ T cells sorted from blood. This clonotype originated in a man aged 18-30 years in good health. The V gene is TRBV7-8, the J gene TRBJ2-2, with 14 bases identical to TRBD2. CDR3 loop: CASSSGLAGGLTGELFF. The CDR3 bases are TGTGCCAGCAGCAGCGGACTAGCGGGAGGCCTCACCGGGGAGCTGTTTTTT.